The rows below give T cell receptor beta chains drawn from one sample of a study of blood T cell repertoires in COVID-19. The repertoire was sequenced with immunoSEQ multiplex PCR; TCRdb's copy has only in-frame clones and lacks some. The sample has around 290,000 clones, roughly 92% seen once; the top ten hold 2% to 2.5%. Sequencing input: peripheral blood. Receptors originate from a woman aged 25 to 39 with COVID-19, enrolled during active disease. CDR3s include the opening cysteine and the closing phenylalanine or tryptophan. D genes are given only for firm matches. Clone size is shown for a subset of rows, as once, few, many or a class of expanded clone.

v_call	clone_size	d_call	j_call	cdr3_nt	cdr3_aa
TRBV3-1/TRBV3-2	NA	TRBD1	TRBJ2-7	TGTGCCAGCAGCCAAAACAGGGGTTCCTCCTACGAGCAGTACTTC	CASSQNRGSSYEQYF
TRBV5-4	few	NA	TRBJ1-3	TGTGCCAGCAAGAAAGACACAGGTTCGGGAAACACCATATATTTT	CASKKDTGSGNTIYF
TRBV7-6	NA	NA	TRBJ1-1	TGTGCCAGCAGCTTAGCCCCGAGCACTGAAGCTTTCTTT	CASSLAPSTEAFF
TRBV7-2	NA	TRBD1	TRBJ1-1	TGTGCCAGCAGCTCCTTAGGGGGCCACACTGAAGCTTTCTTT	CASSSLGGHTEAFF
TRBV29-1	once	NA	TRBJ1-1	TGCAGCGTTGAGTTACAGCTGAACACTGAAGCTTTCTTT	CSVELQLNTEAFF
TRBV9	NA	TRBD2	TRBJ2-7	TGTGCCAGCAGCCCGCTACTAGCGGGAGGCTACGAGCAGTACTTC	CASSPLLAGGYEQYF
TRBV3-1/TRBV3-2	once	TRBD1	TRBJ2-7	TGTGCCAGCAGCACCCGGGACAGACTAAGCGAGCAGTACTTC	CASSTRDRLSEQYF
TRBV18	NA	TRBD2	TRBJ2-1	TGTGCCAGCTCACAAGAGACACTAGCGGGAGCACTAAATGAGCAGTTCTTC	CASSQETLAGALNEQFF
TRBV16	once	TRBD1	TRBJ1-5	TGTGCCAGCAGCCAATACAGGGGGTTGGGTCAGCCCCAGCATTTT	CASSQYRGLGQPQHF
TRBV4-1	NA	NA	TRBJ1-1	TGCGCCAGCAGCCCGGGACATACGAACACTGAAGCTTTCTTT	CASSPGHTNTEAFF
TRBV7-6	once	TRBD1	TRBJ1-2	TGTGCCAGCAGCTTGACAGGGAGTAGCGATCATGGCTACACCTTC	CASSLTGSSDHGYTF
TRBV14	NA	NA	TRBJ1-1	TGTGCCAGCAGCCCCTTTGTAGGGGTTGTCACTGAAGCTTTCTTT	CASSPFVGVVTEAFF
TRBV14	NA	NA	TRBJ1-2	TGTGCCAGCAGCCAAAGATCGGCCCGGGTTAACTATGGCTACACCTTC	CASSQRSARVNYGYTF
TRBV15	NA	NA	TRBJ1-4	TGTGCCACCAGCAGAGAGAGGGCAACTAATGAAAAACTGTTTTTT	CATSRERATNEKLFF
TRBV5-1	NA	NA	TRBJ1-2	TGCGCCAGCAGCGAGCCGGGACTTGGCTACACCTTC	CASSEPGLGYTF
TRBV4-1	NA	NA	TRBJ2-3	TGCGCCAGCAGCCCCCGGGCCCCAGGGGGCACAGATACGCAGTATTTT	CASSPRAPGGTDTQYF
TRBV6-1	once	NA	TRBJ2-7	TGTGCCAGCAGTGAATTGGGTCAGGGCCCCTACGAGCAGTACTTC	CASSELGQGPYEQYF
TRBV19	NA	TRBD2	TRBJ2-2	TGTGCCAGCCGGGGGGAACGACTCCTTGTGGACACCGGGGAGCTGTTTTTT	CASRGERLLVDTGELFF
TRBV5-1	NA	TRBD1	TRBJ1-2	TGCGCCAGCAGCGGCAACAGGGGGCGCGACTATGGCTACACCTTC	CASSGNRGRDYGYTF
TRBV11-2	few	NA	TRBJ1-1	TGTGCCAGCAGCCCGGACACTGAAGCTTTCTTT	CASSPDTEAFF
TRBV9	NA	NA	TRBJ2-3	TGTGCCAGCAGCGTAGTCCAGGGGACCACAGATACGCAGTATTTT	CASSVVQGTTDTQYF
TRBV29-1	NA	TRBD2	TRBJ2-1	TGCAGCGTCGCGGGAGTGAATGAGCAGTTCTTC	CSVAGVNEQFF
TRBV19	NA	NA	TRBJ1-4	TGTGCCAGTAGTACCCGACAGGACGAAAAACTGTTTTTT	CASSTRQDEKLFF
TRBV27	NA	TRBD2	TRBJ2-7	TGTGCCAGCAGTTTAAGAACTAGCGGGTTTTCCCACGAGCAGTACTTC	CASSLRTSGFSHEQYF